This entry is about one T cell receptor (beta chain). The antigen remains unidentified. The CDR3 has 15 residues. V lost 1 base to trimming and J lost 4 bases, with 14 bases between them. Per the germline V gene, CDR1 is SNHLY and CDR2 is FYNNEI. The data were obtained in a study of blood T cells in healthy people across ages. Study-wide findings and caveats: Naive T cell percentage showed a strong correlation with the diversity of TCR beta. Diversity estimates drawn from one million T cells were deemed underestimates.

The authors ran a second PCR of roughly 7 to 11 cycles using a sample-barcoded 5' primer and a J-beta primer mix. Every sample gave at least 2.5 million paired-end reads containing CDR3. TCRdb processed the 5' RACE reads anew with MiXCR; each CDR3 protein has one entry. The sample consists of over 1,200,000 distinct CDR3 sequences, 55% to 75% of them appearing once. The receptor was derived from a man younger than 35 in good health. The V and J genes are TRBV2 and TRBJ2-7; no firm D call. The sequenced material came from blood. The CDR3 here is CASSEVRRNSYEQYF. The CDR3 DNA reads TGTGCCAGCAGTGAAGTTCGACGCAACTCGTACGAGCAGTACTTC.